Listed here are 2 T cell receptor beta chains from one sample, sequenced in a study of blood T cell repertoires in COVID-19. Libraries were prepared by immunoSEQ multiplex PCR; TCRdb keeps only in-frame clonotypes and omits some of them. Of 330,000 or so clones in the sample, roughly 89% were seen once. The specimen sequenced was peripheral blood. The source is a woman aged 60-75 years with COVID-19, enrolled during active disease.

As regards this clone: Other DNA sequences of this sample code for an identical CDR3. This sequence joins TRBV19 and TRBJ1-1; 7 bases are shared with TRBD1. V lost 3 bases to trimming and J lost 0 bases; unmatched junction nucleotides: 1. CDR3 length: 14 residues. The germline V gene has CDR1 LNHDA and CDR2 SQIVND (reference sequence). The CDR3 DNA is TGTGCCAGTAGTATCGGGACAGTGAACACTGAAGCTTTCTTT. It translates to CASSIGTVNTEAFF.

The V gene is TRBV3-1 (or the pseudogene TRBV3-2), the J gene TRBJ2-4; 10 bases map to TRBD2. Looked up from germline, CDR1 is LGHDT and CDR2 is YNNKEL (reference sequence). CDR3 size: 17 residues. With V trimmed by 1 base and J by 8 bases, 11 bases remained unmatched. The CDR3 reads CASSQGSGGVGTDIQYF. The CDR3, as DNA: TGTGCCAGCAGCCAAGGAAGCGGGGGGGTAGGAACGGACATTCAGTACTTC.